This T cell receptor beta chain was recorded in a study of blood T cell repertoires in COVID-19. Study-wide context: From T cells, B-cell-depleted T cells, or PBMCs came the material, which was cDNA or gDNA.

Profiled with immunoSEQ multiplex PCR; TCRdb holds only in-frame clones, not every one. This repertoire shows nearly 80,000 clones, roughly 80% found once; its top ten account for about 35%. Sequencing was performed on peripheral blood. The TCR sequence derives from a woman aged 70 to 79 with acute or convalescent COVID-19.

The DNA for the CDR3 is TGTGCCAGTAGTATCCTAGCGGACAATGAGCAGTTCTTC. This encodes CASSILADNEQFF. The chain uses TRBV19 and TRBJ2-1, with 7 bases that match TRBD2. The CDR3 length is 13 residues. Germline CDR1 LNHDA, CDR2 SQIVND (reference sequence). J gave up 5 bases and V 3 bases, and 1 base lay outside the gene matches.